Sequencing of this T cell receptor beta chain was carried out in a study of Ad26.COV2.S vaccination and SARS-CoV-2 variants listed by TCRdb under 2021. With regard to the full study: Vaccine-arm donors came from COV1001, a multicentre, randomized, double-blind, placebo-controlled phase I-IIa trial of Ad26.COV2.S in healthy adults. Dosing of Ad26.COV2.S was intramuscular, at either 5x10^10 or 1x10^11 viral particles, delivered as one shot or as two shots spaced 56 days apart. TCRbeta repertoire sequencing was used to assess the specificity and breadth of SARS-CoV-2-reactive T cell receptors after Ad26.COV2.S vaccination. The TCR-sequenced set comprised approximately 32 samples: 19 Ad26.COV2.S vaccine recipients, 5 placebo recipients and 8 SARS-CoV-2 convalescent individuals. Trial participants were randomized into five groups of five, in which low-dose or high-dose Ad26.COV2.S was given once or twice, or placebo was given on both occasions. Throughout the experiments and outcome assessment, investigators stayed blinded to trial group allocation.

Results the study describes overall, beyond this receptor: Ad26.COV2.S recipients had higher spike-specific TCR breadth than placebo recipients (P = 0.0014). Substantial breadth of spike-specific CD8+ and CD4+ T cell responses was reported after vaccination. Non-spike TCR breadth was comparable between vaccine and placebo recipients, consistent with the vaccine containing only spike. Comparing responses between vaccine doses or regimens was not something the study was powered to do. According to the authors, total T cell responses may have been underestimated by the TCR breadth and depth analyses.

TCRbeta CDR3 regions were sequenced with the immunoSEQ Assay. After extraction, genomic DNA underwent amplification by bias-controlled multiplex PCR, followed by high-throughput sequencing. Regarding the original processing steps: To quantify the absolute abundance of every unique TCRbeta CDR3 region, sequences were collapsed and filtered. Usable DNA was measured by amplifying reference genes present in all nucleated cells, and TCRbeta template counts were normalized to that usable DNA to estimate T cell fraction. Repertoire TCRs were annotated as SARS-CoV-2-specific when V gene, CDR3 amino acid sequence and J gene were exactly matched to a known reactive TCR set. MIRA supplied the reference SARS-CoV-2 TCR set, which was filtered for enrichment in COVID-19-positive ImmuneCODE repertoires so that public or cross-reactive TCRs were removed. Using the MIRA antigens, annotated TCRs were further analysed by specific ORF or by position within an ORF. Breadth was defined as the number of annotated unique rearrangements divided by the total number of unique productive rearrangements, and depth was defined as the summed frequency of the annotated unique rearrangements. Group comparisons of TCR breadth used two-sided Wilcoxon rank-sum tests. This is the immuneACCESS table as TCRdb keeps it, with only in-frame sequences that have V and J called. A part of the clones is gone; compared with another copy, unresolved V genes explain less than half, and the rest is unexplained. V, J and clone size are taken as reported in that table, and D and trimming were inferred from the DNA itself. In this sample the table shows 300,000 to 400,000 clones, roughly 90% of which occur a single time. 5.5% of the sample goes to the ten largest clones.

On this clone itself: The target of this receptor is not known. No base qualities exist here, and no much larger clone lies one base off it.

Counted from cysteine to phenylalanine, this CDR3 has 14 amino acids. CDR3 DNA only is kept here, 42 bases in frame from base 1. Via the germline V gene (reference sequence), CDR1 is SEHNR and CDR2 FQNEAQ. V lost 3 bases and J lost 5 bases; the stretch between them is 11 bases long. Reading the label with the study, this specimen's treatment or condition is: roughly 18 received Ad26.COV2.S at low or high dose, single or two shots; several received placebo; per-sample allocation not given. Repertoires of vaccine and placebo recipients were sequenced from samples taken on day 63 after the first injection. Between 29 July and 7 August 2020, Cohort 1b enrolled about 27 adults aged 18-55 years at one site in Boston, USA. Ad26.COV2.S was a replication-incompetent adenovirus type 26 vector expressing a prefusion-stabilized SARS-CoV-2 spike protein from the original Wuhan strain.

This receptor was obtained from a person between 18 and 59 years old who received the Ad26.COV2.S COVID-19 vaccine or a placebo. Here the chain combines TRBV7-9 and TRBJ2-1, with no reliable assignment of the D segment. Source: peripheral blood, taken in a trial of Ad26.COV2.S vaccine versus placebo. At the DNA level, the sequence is TGTGCCAGCAGCTTCCCGTCTCTCAACAATGAGCAGTTCTTC. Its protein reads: CASSFPSLNNEQFF.